These T cell receptor beta chains were read from a single sample in a study of blood T cell repertoires in COVID-19. The table came from immunoSEQ multiplex PCR; TCRdb's copy has only in-frame clones and leaves some out. The table has some 460,000 clones, approximately 90% seen once; the top ten hold 0.7%. Sequencing was carried out using PBMCs or T cells enriched from blood (not recorded which). Receptor source: a woman under 30 who had recovered from COVID-19. Both conserved end residues are trimmed from each CDR3. Each record gives: D gene, J gene, V gene, CDR3 protein. The D gene is left open where the match is weak.

d_gene: TRBD1
j_gene: TRBJ1-2
v_gene: TRBV5-6
CDR3aa: ASSPGTGGLNYGYT

d_gene: .
j_gene: TRBJ2-1
v_gene: TRBV6-4
CDR3aa: ASSDQEGSSYNEQF

d_gene: .
j_gene: TRBJ1-1
v_gene: TRBV28
CDR3aa: ASSPIGIAEAF

d_gene: .
j_gene: TRBJ1-5
v_gene: TRBV19
CDR3aa: ASSMLAGENDQPQH

d_gene: .
j_gene: TRBJ2-1
v_gene: TRBV3-1/TRBV3-2
CDR3aa: ASSPNPPGVSDNEQF

d_gene: TRBD1
j_gene: TRBJ1-1
v_gene: TRBV2
CDR3aa: ASSERGQGTEAF

d_gene: .
j_gene: TRBJ1-1
v_gene: TRBV5-4
CDR3aa: ASSLIGQTEAF

d_gene: .
j_gene: TRBJ1-2
v_gene: TRBV30
CDR3aa: AWSMGRLNYGYT

d_gene: .
j_gene: TRBJ1-4
v_gene: TRBV21-1
CDR3aa: ASSAGTVNEKLF

d_gene: .
j_gene: TRBJ1-1
v_gene: TRBV6-5
CDR3aa: ASSSTAREAF

d_gene: .
j_gene: TRBJ1-4
v_gene: TRBV11-2
CDR3aa: ASSLGGLTSEKLF

d_gene: .
j_gene: TRBJ2-7
v_gene: TRBV5-1
CDR3aa: ASSLGSGFYEQY

d_gene: .
j_gene: TRBJ1-6
v_gene: TRBV5-1
CDR3aa: ASSLSEDSPLH

d_gene: .
j_gene: TRBJ2-2
v_gene: TRBV10-1
CDR3aa: ANPKPPRELF

d_gene: TRBD1
j_gene: TRBJ2-1
v_gene: TRBV19
CDR3aa: ASSIVEGRGFEQF

d_gene: .
j_gene: TRBJ1-3
v_gene: TRBV14
CDR3aa: ASSQVVGTSGNTIY

d_gene: .
j_gene: TRBJ1-2
v_gene: TRBV4-1
CDR3aa: ASSQDRGGRGNYGYT

d_gene: TRBD2
j_gene: TRBJ2-2
v_gene: TRBV3-1/TRBV3-2
CDR3aa: ASSSSGGASGELF

d_gene: .
j_gene: TRBJ1-2
v_gene: TRBV6-1
CDR3aa: ASSEGQGYT

d_gene: TRBD1
j_gene: TRBJ1-6
v_gene: TRBV5-6
CDR3aa: ASSFYTLLDRAQA

d_gene: TRBD1
j_gene: TRBJ1-2
v_gene: TRBV29-1
CDR3aa: SVPGQGVHGYT

d_gene: .
j_gene: TRBJ2-4
v_gene: TRBV11-2
CDR3aa: ASSSYSAKNIQY

d_gene: .
j_gene: TRBJ1-3
v_gene: TRBV4-1
CDR3aa: ASSQEVGSFSGNTIY